This entry is about one T cell receptor beta chain. This clonotype has more than one count but fewer than ten. The target of this receptor is not known. No base quality values were provided; no much bigger clone lies one nucleotide off. The treatment or condition label for this specimen denotes: roughly nine-day PBMC culture with coronavirus spike peptide pools or control peptides (ViraFEST assay). CD4+ T cells from unexposed donors were collected before the COVID-19 pandemic (2011-2018). To expand antigen-specific T cells with peptide pools and then pick out the expanded clonotypes through TCR sequencing, the study relied on the ViraFEST assay. Each well held 1.5 million to 2.5 million PBMCs cultured with roughly 10 ug/ml peptide pools in IMDM containing about 5% human AB serum and approximately 10 IU/ml IL-2. Half of the culture medium was replaced with fresh IL-2-containing medium on days 3 and 7. After around 11 days of culture, CD4+ T cells were isolated by negative selection with the EasySep CD4+ T cell isolation kit. As cell number allowed, CD4+ T cells from unexposed donors were tested for reactivity to SARS-CoV-2 S and N and to four common cold coronavirus spike pools. PBMCs were separated from whole blood using Ficoll-Paque Plus gradient centrifugation and then either used fresh or cryopreserved at -140C. In general, triplicate wells were set up for every culture condition. The leukapheresis product for the unexposed donors was obtained through commercial purchase.

The data derive from a study of vaccination and CD4 T cells after COVID-19 (dated by TCRdb to 2021 to 2024). In the study overall: The convalescent cohort included six males and four females, with two Hispanic individuals, seven Caucasians, two Asians and one multiracial person. Post-vaccine blood samples were taken a median of around 68 days after the second vaccine dose, with a range of roughly 13 to 250 days. Post-COVID blood samples from convalescent patients were collected a median of about 110 days after diagnosis, with a range of roughly 30 to 170 days. Culture stimuli were overlapping spike peptide pools from SARS-CoV-2 and from the common cold coronaviruses HCoV-NL63, HCoV-OC43 and HCoV-229E. At the TCR clonotype level, an earlier paper using these donors assessed memory CD4+ T cell crossreactivity between SARS-CoV-2 and common cold coronavirus spike proteins. The spike-specific CD4+ TCR repertoire was compared before and after mRNA vaccination in 10 to 11 COVID-19 convalescent patients and several infection-naive healthy vaccine recipients. As controls, cultures received a CEFX viral epitope pool (the positive control), an HIV-1 Nef peptide pool (the negative control), or no peptide at all. Participants received two doses of either the Pfizer-BioNTech BNT162b2 vaccine (n=8) or the Moderna mRNA-1273 vaccine (n=2).

The library was produced with PCR. At the Johns Hopkins FTIC core, DNA from the cultured CD4+ T cells underwent TCR sequencing with the Oncomine TCR Beta short-read assay. Genomic DNA was extracted from the cultured CD4+ T cells with the QIAamp micro DNA kit. Oncomine TCR Beta libraries from cultured CD4+ T cells were pooled with unique dual indexes and sequenced on an Illumina iSeq 100. Under the source paper's analysis protocol: Non-productive sequences were removed, and CDR3s that did not start with C, did not end with F or W, or were shorter than 7 amino acids were discarded. The MANAFEST web application identified antigen-specific clonotypes by comparing peptide-stimulated wells against reference wells and other culture wells. An FDR below 0.05, an odds ratio above 5, and a productive frequency above 0.1% in at least two of three replicate wells were required for clones to be considered positive. Cross-reactive clonotypes were defined as significantly expanded in both SARS-CoV-2 spike wells and at least one common cold coronavirus spike condition. Levenshtein distances (stringdist) and unrooted phylogenetic trees (ape) in R version 3.6.1 were used to assess CDR3 homology. TCRdb reran the public reads through fastp at Q25 and MiXCR, keeping productive beta chains. CDR3 protein sequences are deduplicated, and each keeps its most common genes and DNA. The V and J calls follow TCRdb's processing rather than the paper's. Recorded for this sample are about 6,100 distinct CDR3 sequences; 49% of them occurred a single time. Around three fifths of the sample is held by the ten biggest clonotypes.

What the study reported, not specific to this receptor: Although the median number of SARS-CoV-2-reactive clonotypes went up from roughly 19 after infection to 35 to 40 after vaccination, the increase was not significant. Relatively few convalescent patients were included in the study, and early timepoints after natural infection were not analyzed. In convalescent patients, a median approximately 83% of post-vaccine SARS-CoV-2-reactive clones were detected only after vaccination, and vaccine-specific priming was suggested by this finding. Of the vaccine-specific clones found in convalescent patients, nearly all (304 of 307) were mono-reactive for SARS-CoV-2 spike instead of being cross-reactive with common cold coronaviruses.

CDR1 and CDR2, looked up from the germline V gene (reference sequence), are DFQATT and SNEGSKA. Trimming removed 7 bases from V and 6 bases from J, leaving 15 bases between the germline ends. The CDR3 starts with the cysteine, ends with the phenylalanine, and has 12 residues. Of the read, only the CDR3 DNA is kept; its 36 bases are in frame from base 1. Recombination joined TRBV20-1 with TRBJ1-1; the D gene is possibly TRBD1, with 5 bases matching. Sequenced material: CD4+ T cells from blood, cultured in vitro. This clonotype originated in a human donor in good health. The CDR3 protein: CSGGGAGSEAFF. The base sequence is TGCAGTGGGGGCGGAGCGGGTTCTGAAGCTTTCTTT.